This T cell receptor beta chain is drawn from a study of CD4 T cells in relation to SARS-CoV-2 and coronaviruses. Overall study context: Shared crossreactive spike epitopes were mapped to their HLA restriction. The study, taken as a whole, reports: In roughly two thirds of donors, memory CD4+ clonotypes crossrecognized SARS-CoV-2 and at least one common cold coronavirus spike.

As for this clone: What it binds is unknown.

CD4+ T cells from unexposed donors were obtained before the COVID-19 pandemic (2011-2018). After 10 to 11 days of culture, CD4+ T cells were isolated. Testing used SARS-CoV-2 S/N and four cold-coronavirus spikes on unexposed-donor CD4+ T cells, cells permitting. On days 3 and 7, cultures got half fresh IL-2 medium. The J segment lost 1 base and the V segment lost 8 bases, leaving 7 bases of the junction unmatched. The CDR3 contains 14 residues. The germline CDR1 and CDR2 sequences are SGHRS and YFSETQ. The table came from immunoSEQ multiplex PCR; TCRdb's copy has only in-frame clones and leaves some out. Of around 32,000 clones listed, roughly 72% are singletons.

Sequenced sample: CD4+ T cells from PBMCs, cultured in vitro. This sequence joins TRBV5-1 and TRBJ2-5, with TRBD2 identical over 8 bases. This TCR derives from a human donor in good health. The CDR3 is CASQFGTSQETQYF. CDR3 nucleotides: TGCGCCAGTCAATTTGGGACTAGCCAAGAGACCCAGTACTTC.